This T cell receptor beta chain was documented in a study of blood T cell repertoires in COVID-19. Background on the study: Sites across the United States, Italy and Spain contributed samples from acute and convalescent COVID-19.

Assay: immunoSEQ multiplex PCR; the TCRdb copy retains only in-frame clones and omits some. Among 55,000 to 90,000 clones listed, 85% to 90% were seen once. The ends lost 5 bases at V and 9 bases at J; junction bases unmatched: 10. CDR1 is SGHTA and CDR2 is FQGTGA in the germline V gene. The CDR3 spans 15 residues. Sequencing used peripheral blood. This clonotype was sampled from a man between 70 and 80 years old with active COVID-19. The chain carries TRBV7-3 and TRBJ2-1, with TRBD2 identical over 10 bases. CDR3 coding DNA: TGTGCCAGCAGCCCGGGGCTAGCGGGAGCCACTGAGCAGTTCTTC. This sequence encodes CASSPGLAGATEQFF.